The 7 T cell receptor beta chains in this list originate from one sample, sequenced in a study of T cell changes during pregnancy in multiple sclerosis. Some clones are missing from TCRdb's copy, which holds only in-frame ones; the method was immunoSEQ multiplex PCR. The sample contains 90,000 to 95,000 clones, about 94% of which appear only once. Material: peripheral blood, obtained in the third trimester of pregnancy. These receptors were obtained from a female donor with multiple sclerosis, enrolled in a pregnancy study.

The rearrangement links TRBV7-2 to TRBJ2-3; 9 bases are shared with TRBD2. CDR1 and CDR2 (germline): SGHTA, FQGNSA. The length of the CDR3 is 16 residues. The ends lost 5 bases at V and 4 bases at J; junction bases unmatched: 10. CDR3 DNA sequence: TGTGCCAGCAGCAACCCAGCGGGAGGTCGCCCAGATACGCAGTATTTT. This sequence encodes CASSNPAGGRPDTQYF. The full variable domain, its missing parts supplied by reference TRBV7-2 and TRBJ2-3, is GAGVSQSPSNKVTEKGKDVELRCDPISGHTALYWYRQSLGQGLEFLIYFQGNSAPDKSGLPSDRFSAERTGGSVSTLTIQRTQQEDSAVYLCASSNPAGGRPDTQYFGPGTRLTVL.

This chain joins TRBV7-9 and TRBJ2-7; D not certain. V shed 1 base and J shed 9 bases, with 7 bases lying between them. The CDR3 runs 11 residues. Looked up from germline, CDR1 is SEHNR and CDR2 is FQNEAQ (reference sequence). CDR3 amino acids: CASSLVRGQYF. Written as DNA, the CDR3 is TGTGCCAGCAGCTTAGTCAGAGGGCAGTACTTC.

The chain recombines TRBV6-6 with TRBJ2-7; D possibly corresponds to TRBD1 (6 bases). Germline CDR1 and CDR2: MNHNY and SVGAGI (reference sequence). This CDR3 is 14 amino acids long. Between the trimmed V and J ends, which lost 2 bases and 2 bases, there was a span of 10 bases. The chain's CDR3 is CASSYLTGTYEQYF. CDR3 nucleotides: TGTGCCAGCAGTTACCTGACAGGTACCTACGAGCAGTACTTC.

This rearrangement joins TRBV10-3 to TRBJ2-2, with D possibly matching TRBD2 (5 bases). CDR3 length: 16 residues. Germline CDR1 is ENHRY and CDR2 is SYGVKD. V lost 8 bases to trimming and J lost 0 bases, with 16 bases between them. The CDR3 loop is CAISLEGGPNTGELFF. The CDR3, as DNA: TGTGCCATCTCCCTAGAAGGCGGGCCGAACACCGGGGAGCTGTTTTTT.

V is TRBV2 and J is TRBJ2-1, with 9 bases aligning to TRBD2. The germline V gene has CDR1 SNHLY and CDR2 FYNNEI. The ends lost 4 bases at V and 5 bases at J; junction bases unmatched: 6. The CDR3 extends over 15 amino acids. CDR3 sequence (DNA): TGTGCCAGCAGTGTGACTAGCGGAGCGAACAATGAGCAGTTCTTC. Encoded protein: CASSVTSGANNEQFF.

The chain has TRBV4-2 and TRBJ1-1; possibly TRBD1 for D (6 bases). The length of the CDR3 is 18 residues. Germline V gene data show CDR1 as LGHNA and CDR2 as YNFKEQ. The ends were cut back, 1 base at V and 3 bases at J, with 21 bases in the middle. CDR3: CASSQGNRARGMDTEAFF. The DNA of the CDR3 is TGTGCCAGCAGCCAAGGTAACAGGGCGAGGGGTATGGACACTGAAGCTTTCTTT.

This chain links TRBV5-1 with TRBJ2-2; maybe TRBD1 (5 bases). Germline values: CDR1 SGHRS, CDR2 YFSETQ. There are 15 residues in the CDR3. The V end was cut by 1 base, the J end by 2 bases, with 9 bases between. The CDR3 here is CASSLQRGNTGELFF. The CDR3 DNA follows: TGCGCCAGCAGCTTGCAAAGGGGCAACACCGGGGAGCTGTTTTTT.